This TCR beta chain was identified during a study of blood T cell repertoires in COVID-19. This clone was seen ten or more times. Germline lookup yields CDR1 MDHEN and CDR2 SYDVKM. Unmatched junction bases numbered 8, after V lost 2 bases and J lost 3 bases. This CDR3 has 16 residues. TCRdb's copy holds only in-frame clones and misses some; the assay was immunoSEQ multiplex PCR. The sample contains 350,000 to 400,000 clones, more than 80% of which appear only once. The V call is TRBV28, the J call TRBJ2-3; 7 bases are shared with TRBD2. The source is a woman in her twenties or thirties with COVID-19, enrolled during active disease. The source material was peripheral blood. In DNA form, the CDR3 reads TGTGCCAGCAGTTTACTCTCTAGACTAGCTACAGATACGCAGTATTTT. It specifies CASSLLSRLATDTQYF. Full variable domain (outside the CDR3, taken from reference TRBV28 and TRBJ2-3): DVKVTQSSRYLVKRTGEKVFLECVQDMDHENMFWYRQDPGLGLRLIYFSYDVKMKEKGDIPEGYSVSREKKERFSLILESASTNQTSMYLCASSLLSRLATDTQYFGPGTRLTVL.